This section outlines one TCR beta chain sequence together with its context. This receptor's antigen is unknown. Base qualities are not provided; no much larger clone lies one nucleotide away. The germline V gene specifies MDHEN as CDR1 and SYDVKM as CDR2. The cysteine opens and the phenylalanine closes a CDR3 of 15 amino acids. Only CDR3 DNA is held: 45 bases, read in frame from base 1. V is shortened by 5 bases, J by 11 bases, and the region joining them spans 24 bases. The sample is drawn from a study of blood T cell repertoires in COVID-19 (dated by TCRdb to 2019 to 2021). Regarding the study in general: Samples covering the acute and convalescent phases of COVID-19 were provided by collaborators in the United States, Italy and Spain. The prospective study material was composed of cDNA or gDNA derived from T cells, B-cell-depleted T cells, or PBMCs. Subjects who had been exposed to COVID-19, were actively infected with it, or had recovered from it provided the deeply sampled blood TCRbeta repertoires that made up the dataset. The repertoires were made available in a free public database intended to serve as a resource for research on the immune response to SARS-CoV-2. Samples were obtained from the ongoing ImmuneRACE study (first 160 participants) and from approximately 1,200 subjects provided by 6 global collaborators. Sample metadata almost always included a de-identified subject ID, COVID-19 status, age in years and sex. HLA class I and class II types, where available, came from metadata supplied by the sample provider rather than from assay-based typing.

Each collaborating institution followed its own protocols to collect whole blood in K2EDTA tubes. Collaborator samples were shipped for TCRbeta analysis as frozen whole blood, isolated PBMCs, or DNA extracted from either sample type. What the authors observed across the whole study: The quantity of clinical and demographic metadata differed by source and by participant and was supplied without curation.

TCRbeta CDR3 regions were amplified from genomic DNA using the immunoSEQ Assay, a bias-controlled multiplex PCR. The source study handled its data this way. The number of nucleated cells in each sample was estimated by amplification of reference gene primers within the assay. To quantify the absolute abundance of each unique TCRbeta CDR3 rearrangement, sequence reads were collapsed and filtered. For each sample, productive Simpson clonality was calculated as the square root of Simpson's diversity index across productive rearrangements. Held by TCRdb, this immuneACCESS table contains in-frame sequences only and omits some clones. Under half of the omission traces to an unresolved V gene where checked; the cause of the rest is unknown. That table supplies the V and J calls and clone size; D and trimming were determined from the DNA. For this sample the table gives roughly 230,000 clones, of which roughly 83% were detected only once. The ten largest make up less than 7.5% of the sample.

The TCR was taken from a woman between 50 and 59 years old with acute or convalescent COVID-19. Recombination joined TRBV28 with TRBJ1-1, with the D gene not clear enough to name. Sequenced material: peripheral blood. The CDR3 region: CASSQLEDDLTGAFF. Here is the DNA: TGTGCCAGCAGTCAACTGGAGGACGATTTGACGGGGGCTTTCTTT.